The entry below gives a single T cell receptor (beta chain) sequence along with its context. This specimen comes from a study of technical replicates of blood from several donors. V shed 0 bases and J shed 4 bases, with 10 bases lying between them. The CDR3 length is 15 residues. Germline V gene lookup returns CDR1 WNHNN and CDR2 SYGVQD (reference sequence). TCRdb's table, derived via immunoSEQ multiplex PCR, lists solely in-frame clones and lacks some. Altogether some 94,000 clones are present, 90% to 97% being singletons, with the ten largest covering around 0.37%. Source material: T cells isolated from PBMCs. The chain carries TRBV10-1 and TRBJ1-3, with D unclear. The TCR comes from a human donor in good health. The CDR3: CASSESLWQGNTIYF. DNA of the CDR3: TGCGCCAGCAGTGAGTCTTTATGGCAGGGAAACACCATATATTTT.